This T cell receptor beta chain was captured by sequencing in a study of shared clonotypes between healthy human individuals. TCRdb keeps only in-frame clones here, not all; method: immunoSEQ multiplex PCR. The repertoire holds some 2,100,000 clones, with approximately 96% as singletons. This CDR3 has 16 residues. After removal of 5 bases from V and 1 base from J, the junction contained 8 bases not matched to a gene. From germline, CDR1 is SGHAT and CDR2 FQDESV (reference sequence). This chain connects TRBV11-1 to TRBJ1-1, with 9 bases fitting TRBD1. This TCR was recovered from a man aged 18 to 29 in good health. Sequencing input: naive CD4+ T cells sorted from blood. Described subset: CD45RA+ positively selected. The CDR3 region has the DNA TGTGCCAGCAGCATAGGACGGGACAGGGCGAACACTGAAGCTTTCTTT. Amino acids: CASSIGRDRANTEAFF. The complete variable domain, with remaining parts taken from reference TRBV11-1 and TRBJ1-1, reads EAEVAQSPRYKITEKSQAVAFWCDPISGHATLYWYRQILGQGPELLVQFQDESVVDDSQLPKDRFSAERLKGVDSTLKIQPAELGDSAMYLCASSIGRDRANTEAFFGQGTRLTVV.